This T cell receptor beta chain was identified in a study of brain T cells in children with intractable seizures. Germline CDR1 and CDR2: MNHEY and SVGAGI. Trimming removed 0 bases at V and 1 base at J, with 4 bases between. CDR3 length: 13 residues. The study's findings and limits: Patients' HCMV serostatus was unknown; virus specificity rests on CDR3 similarity alone. Clones missing pre-surgery may reflect undersampling of that blood sample.

Points on this clone: No antigen is known for it.

Measured with immunoSEQ multiplex PCR; TCRdb has only the in-frame clones, and not every one. The sample shows tens of thousands of clones, 93% of them seen only once. Surgery cases with the highest brain T cell transcript signatures were chosen for sequencing. The material was peripheral blood, obtained at surgery. This TCR derives from a boy under two years old with tuberous sclerosis and intractable seizures. This chain uses TRBV6-5 with TRBJ2-7; D is uncertain. CDR3 DNA: TGTGCCAGCAGTTACTCTTGGTCCTACGAGCAGTACTTC. Translated, it gives CASSYSWSYEQYF.